This entry is about one TCR beta chain. Its antigen is as yet unknown. After isolation, RNA underwent reverse transcription to generate cDNA as the sequencing template. Libraries were prepared by immunoSEQ multiplex PCR; TCRdb keeps only in-frame clonotypes and omits some of them. The sample lists over 150,000 clones, approximately 60% occurring once. CD4+ and CD8+ T cells were sorted from PBMCs stained for CD3, CD4 and CD8. The CDR3 consists of 15 residues. The ends lost 5 bases at V and 7 bases at J; junction bases unmatched: 4. Germline values: CDR1 LNHNV, CDR2 YYDKDF (reference sequence). This record belongs to a study of CD8+ T cells in alopecia areata. General study findings and limits: Alopecia totalis/universalis scalp especially showed more expanded CD8+ clones than normal scalp. Scalp data also include sequences from resident alphabeta T cells of normal skin.

This clonotype originated in a human donor in good health. The sample taken for sequencing was CD8+ T cells sorted from blood. The V gene is TRBV15, the J gene TRBJ1-6, with 11 bases matching TRBD1. The CDR3 reads CATSGRTGGNSPLHF. The CDR3 bases are TGTGCCACCAGCGGAAGGACAGGGGGCAATTCACCCCTCCACTTT. The full variable domain, its missing parts supplied by reference TRBV15 and TRBJ1-6, is DAMVIQNPRYQVTQFGKPVTLSCSQTLNHNVMYWYQQKSSQAPKLLFHYYDKDFNNEADTPDNFQSRRPNTSFCFLDIRSPGLGDTAMYLCATSGRTGGNSPLHFGNGTRLTVT.